The clone carrying this T cell receptor (beta chain) was found many times. What it recognizes is unknown. Because the CDR3's place on the DNA is in doubt, the DNA is left out and the CDR3 is given as listed by TCRdb. The CDR3 contains 19 residues when both ends are counted. These data come from a study of T cell repertoires in cytomegalovirus infection. General study points: Summed public TCR beta family frequency identified CMV carriers bearing the relevant HLA.

TCRdb itself ran the reads through MiXCR, one entry per CDR3 protein. The sample holds about half a million distinct CDR3 sequences; about 33% are singletons and the top ten take roughly 15%. Sequenced material: cultured PBMCs, taken from culture after CMV antigen stimulation. The sequence was obtained from a human donor in good health (CMV status not recorded). Some clones in this sample may be carry-over from other donors' samples. The chain combines TRBV7-5 with TRBJ2-7; TRBD2 was called by the table and not checked on the DNA. TRBV7-5 constitutes a pseudogene. The CDR3: CISVPEAINRSSVGHEQYV.